The 8 T cell receptor beta chains reported below all come from one sample, sequenced in a study of blood T cell repertoires in COVID-19. Assay: immunoSEQ multiplex PCR; the TCRdb copy retains only in-frame clones and omits some. This table has some 72,000 clones, about 85% appearing once. Specimen: peripheral blood. These receptors were obtained from a man aged 45-60 years with COVID-19, enrolled during active disease.

CDR3 residues: CASSSEENTEAFF. The CDR3, as DNA: TGTGCCAGCAGCTCGGAGGAAAACACTGAAGCTTTCTTT. V is TRBV6-5 and J is TRBJ1-1; D uncertain. Germline lookup yields CDR1 MNHEY and CDR2 SVGAGI. This CDR3 has 13 residues. V lost 6 bases and J lost 2, with 10 bases in between.

The chain recombines TRBV30 with TRBJ2-7; 7 bases are a match to TRBD2. This CDR3 region has 15 residues. Germline V gene lookup returns CDR1 GTSNPN and CDR2 SVGIG (reference sequence). With V trimmed by 3 bases and J by 5 bases, 13 bases remained unmatched. CDR3 in DNA: TGTGCCTGGAGACCAGCGGGAAGAGAGGGGAACGAGCAGTACTTC. It specifies CAWRPAGREGNEQYF.

This clone was picked up one time. The rearrangement links TRBV5-4 to TRBJ2-6; D not certain. The V gene's germline CDR1 is SGHNT and CDR2 YYREEE (reference sequence). CDR3 size: 16 residues. V was trimmed by 0 bases and J by 0 bases, leaving 7 bases between them. The CDR3 DNA follows: TGTGCCAGCAGCTTGGTGCGGCACTCTGGGGCCAACGTCCTGACTTTC. This translates into CASSLVRHSGANVLTF. Complete variable domain (other parts from reference TRBV5-4 and TRBJ2-6): ETGVTQSPTHLIKTRGQQVTLRCSSQSGHNTVSWYQQALGQGPQFIFQYYREEENGRGNFPPRFSGLQFPNYSSELNVNALELDDSALYLCASSLVRHSGANVLTFGAGSRLTVL.

The V call is TRBV7-8, the J call TRBJ1-5; no reliable D call. V lost 0 bases and J 7 bases, leaving 10 bases between the germline ends. From germline, CDR1 is SGHVS and CDR2 FQNEAQ. This CDR3 has 14 residues. DNA for the CDR3: TGTGCCAGCAGCTTAGCATCCTCCAGGCAGCCCCAGCATTTT. Its protein product is CASSLASSRQPQHF.

V and J are TRBV5-1 and TRBJ1-1; D is unclear. The CDR3 contains 13 residues. V lost 4 bases to trimming and J lost 1 base, with 8 bases between them. The V gene's germline CDR1 is SGHRS and CDR2 YFSETQ. CDR3 sequence (DNA): TGCGCCAGCAGCCGAGTTCCGAACACTGAAGCTTTCTTT. This translates into CASSRVPNTEAFF.

This sequence joins TRBV28 and TRBJ1-5; D is perhaps TRBD1 (5 bases). Per the germline V gene, CDR1 is MDHEN and CDR2 is SYDVKM. This CDR3 is built from 15 residues. Trimming took off 7 bases at V and 1 base at J, with 14 bases between the two ends. The CDR3 DNA reads TGTGCCAGCATCTTCGGGGGTATGAGCAATCAGCCCCAGCATTTT. It yields the protein CASIFGGMSNQPQHF.

The chain couples TRBV5-1 to TRBJ1-6, with D possibly TRBD1 on 5 matching bases. The CDR3 totals 16 residues. Germline CDR1 and CDR2: SGHRS and YFSETQ. V dropped 4 bases and J dropped 8 bases, with 19 bases sitting between them. Here the CDR3 DNA reads TGCGCCAGCAGCCGGGCGGAGGGGCGGGAGTATTCACCCCTCCACTTT. Translation: CASSRAEGREYSPLHF.

The genes are TRBV28 and TRBJ1-2; D uncertain. V dropped 5 bases and J dropped 4 bases, with 14 bases sitting between them. CDR1 is MDHEN and CDR2 is SYDVKM in the germline V gene. CDR3 size: 14 residues. The CDR3 region has the DNA TGTGCCAGCAGTAACCCGGAGGCGGGCTATGGCTACACCTTC. Its translation is CASSNPEAGYGYTF.